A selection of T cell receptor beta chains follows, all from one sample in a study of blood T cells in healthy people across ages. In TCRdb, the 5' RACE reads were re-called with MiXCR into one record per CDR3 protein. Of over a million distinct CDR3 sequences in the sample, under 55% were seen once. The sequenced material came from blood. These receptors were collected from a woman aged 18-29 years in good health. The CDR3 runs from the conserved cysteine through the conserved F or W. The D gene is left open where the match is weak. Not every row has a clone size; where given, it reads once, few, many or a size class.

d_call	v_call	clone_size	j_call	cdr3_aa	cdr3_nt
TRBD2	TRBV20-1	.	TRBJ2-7	CSAPTGGNYEQYF	TGCAGTGCCCCGACCGGGGGGAACTACGAGCAGTACTTC
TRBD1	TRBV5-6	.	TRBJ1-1	CASSSRQGSNEAFF	TGTGCCAGCAGCTCCCGACAGGGATCAAATGAAGCTTTCTTT
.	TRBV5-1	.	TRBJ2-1	CASRIAMVDNEQFF	TGCGCCAGCAGGATAGCTATGGTCGACAATGAGCAGTTCTTC
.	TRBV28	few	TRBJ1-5	CASSLFRNQPQHF	TGTGCCAGCAGTTTATTCCGCAATCAGCCCCAGCATTTT
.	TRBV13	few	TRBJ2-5	CASSGVPMTEQYF	TGTGCCAGCAGCGGGGTCCCCATGACAGAGCAGTACTTC
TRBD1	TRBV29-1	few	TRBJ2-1	CSVLTGSYNERFF	TGCAGCGTGCTGACAGGGAGTTACAATGAGCGGTTCTTC
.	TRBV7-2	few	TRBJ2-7	CASSFSGLREQYF	TGTGCCAGCAGCTTTAGTGGACTTCGGGAGCAGTACTTC
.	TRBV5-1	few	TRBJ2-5	CASSFGRGNLVTQYF	TGCGCCAGCAGCTTTGGCAGAGGGAATTTAGTGACCCAGTACTTC
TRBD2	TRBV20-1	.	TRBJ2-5	CSARDWGGGGVETQYF	TGCAGTGCTAGAGATTGGGGTGGGGGGGGTGTAGAGACCCAGTACTTC
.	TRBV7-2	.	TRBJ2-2	CASSHPPGELFF	TGTGCCAGCAGCCATCCCCCGGGGGAGCTGTTTTTT
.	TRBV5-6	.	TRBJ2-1	CASRPIPQGHSYNEQFF	TGTGCCAGCAGGCCTATCCCACAGGGCCACAGCTACAATGAGCAGTTCTTC
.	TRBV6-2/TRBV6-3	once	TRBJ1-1	CTSMGRGNTEAFF	TGTACCAGCATGGGCAGGGGGAACACTGAAGCTTTCTTT
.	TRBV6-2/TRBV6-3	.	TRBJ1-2	CASTSPRDTTYGYTF	TGTGCCAGCACCTCACCCAGGGATACCACCTATGGCTACACCTTC
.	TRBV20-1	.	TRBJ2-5	CSARWGSPSETQYF	TGCAGTGCTAGGTGGGGCTCGCCATCGGAGACCCAGTACTTC
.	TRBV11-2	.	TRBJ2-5	CASSLYSAETQYF	TGTGCCAGCAGCTTATACAGCGCCGAGACCCAGTACTTC
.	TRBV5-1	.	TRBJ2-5	CASSIHNEQYF	TGCGCCAGCAGCATCCACAATGAGCAGTACTTC
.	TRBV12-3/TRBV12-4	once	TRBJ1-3	CASSENGSSENTIYF	TGTGCCAGCAGCGAGAACGGTAGCTCTGAAAACACCATATATTTT
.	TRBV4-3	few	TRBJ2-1	CASSQDLLAGISYNEQFF	TGCGCCAGCAGCCAAGATTTGTTGGCGGGAATAAGCTACAATGAGCAGTTCTTC
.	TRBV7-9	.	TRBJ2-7	CASSLVWVNNEQYF	TGTGCCAGCAGCTTAGTATGGGTGAACAATGAGCAGTACTTC
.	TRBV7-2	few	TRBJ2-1	CASRENGEQFF	TGTGCCAGCAGGGAAAATGGGGAGCAGTTCTTC
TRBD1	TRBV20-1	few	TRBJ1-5	CSARRAGGVNQPPHF	TGCAGTGCTAGGAGGGCAGGGGGCGTCAATCAGCCCCCGCATTTT
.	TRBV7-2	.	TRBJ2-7	CASSLFQDRSYEQYF	TGTGCCAGCAGCTTATTCCAAGACAGATCATACGAGCAGTACTTC
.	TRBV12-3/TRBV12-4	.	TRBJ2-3	CANTSTDTQYF	TGTGCCAACACAAGCACAGATACGCAGTATTTT
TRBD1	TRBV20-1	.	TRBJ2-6	CSAGDRGSGTNVLTF	TGCAGTGCTGGAGACAGGGGAAGTGGGACCAACGTCCTGACTTTC
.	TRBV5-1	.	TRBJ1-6	CASSLAGRDSPPHF	TGCGCCAGCAGCTTGGCCGGAAGGGATTCACCCCCCCACTTT
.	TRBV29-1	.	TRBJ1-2	CSVGTKLNYGYTF	TGCAGCGTTGGGACAAAGTTGAACTATGGCTACACCTTC
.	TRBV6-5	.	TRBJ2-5	CASSYSSSGEQYF	TGTGCCAGCAGTTACTCATCCTCGGGTGAGCAGTACTTC
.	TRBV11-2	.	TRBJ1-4	CASSLRLSEYNEKLFF	TGTGCCAGCAGCTTAAGGTTGTCTGAGTATAATGAAAAACTGTTTTTT
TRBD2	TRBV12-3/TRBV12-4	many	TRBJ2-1	CASRGTSLGEQFF	TGTGCCAGCAGGGGGACTAGCTTAGGGGAGCAGTTCTTC
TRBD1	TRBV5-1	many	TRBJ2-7	CASSKGQGYYEQYF	TGCGCCAGCAGCAAGGGACAGGGGTACTACGAGCAGTACTTC
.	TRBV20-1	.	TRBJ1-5	CSAMYSNQPQHF	TGCAGTGCTATGTATAGCAATCAGCCCCAGCATTTT
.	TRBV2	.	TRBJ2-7	CASSEAWGSYEQYF	TGTGCCAGCAGTGAAGCCTGGGGTTCCTACGAGCAGTACTTC
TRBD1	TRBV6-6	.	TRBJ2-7	CASRKAGTGVYEQYF	TGTGCCAGCAGAAAAGCCGGGACAGGAGTCTACGAGCAGTACTTC